Listed below are T cell receptor beta chains from one sample, sequenced in a study of blood T cell repertoires in COVID-19. The protocol was immunoSEQ multiplex PCR, while the TCRdb copy is restricted to in-frame clones and leaves out a portion. The sample carries 80,000 to 95,000 clones, about 80% recorded once. Sequenced sample: peripheral blood. The receptor set was obtained from a woman between 50 and 59 years old with acute or convalescent COVID-19. The CDR3 runs from the conserved cysteine through the conserved F or W. Fields, in order: clone size, V gene, D gene, J gene, CDR3 length, CDR3 DNA, CDR3 protein. The D gene is left open where the match is weak. Size tells how often a clone was seen (once, few, many) or the class of an expanded clone, and some rows leave it out.

clone size: -; V gene: TRBV3-1/TRBV3-2; D gene: -; J gene: TRBJ2-7; CDR3 length: 14; CDR3 DNA: TGTGCCAGCAGCCAGAGACAGGCCCCCTACGAGCAGTACTTC; CDR3 protein: CASSQRQAPYEQYF
clone size: -; V gene: TRBV3-1/TRBV3-2; D gene: -; J gene: TRBJ2-2; CDR3 length: 17; CDR3 DNA: TGTGCCAGCAGCCCACCTAGACCGGGGGTGAACACCGGGGAGCTGTTTTTT; CDR3 protein: CASSPPRPGVNTGELFF
clone size: once; V gene: TRBV2; D gene: -; J gene: TRBJ2-5; CDR3 length: 11; CDR3 DNA: TGTGCCAGCATTGGCGGGGCCACAACTAACTTC; CDR3 protein: CASIGGATTNF
clone size: -; V gene: TRBV5-6; D gene: TRBD1; J gene: TRBJ1-4; CDR3 length: 15; CDR3 DNA: TGTGCCAGCACTGATTCGACAGGGGCGAGTGAAAAACTGTTTTTT; CDR3 protein: CASTDSTGASEKLFF
clone size: few; V gene: TRBV11-2; D gene: TRBD1; J gene: TRBJ1-4; CDR3 length: 15; CDR3 DNA: TGTGCCAGCAGCTTCGGGACAGCGTCTAATGAAAAACTGTTTTTT; CDR3 protein: CASSFGTASNEKLFF
clone size: -; V gene: TRBV7-2; D gene: -; J gene: TRBJ1-1; CDR3 length: 13; CDR3 DNA: TGTGCCAGCAGCCCTTTAGTAGTAACTGAAGCTTTCTTT; CDR3 protein: CASSPLVVTEAFF
clone size: -; V gene: TRBV7-9; D gene: -; J gene: TRBJ1-4; CDR3 length: 14; CDR3 DNA: TGTGCCAGCAGCTGGGGGGGCACTAATGAAAAACTGTTTTTT; CDR3 protein: CASSWGGTNEKLFF
clone size: few; V gene: TRBV5-1; D gene: -; J gene: TRBJ1-1; CDR3 length: 13; CDR3 DNA: TGCGCCAGCAGCTGGGGGCTGGGCACTGAAGCTTTCTTT; CDR3 protein: CASSWGLGTEAFF
clone size: -; V gene: TRBV27; D gene: -; J gene: TRBJ2-7; CDR3 length: 11; CDR3 DNA: TGTGCCAGCAGTCTGGGGACAGAGCAGTACTTC; CDR3 protein: CASSLGTEQYF
clone size: few; V gene: TRBV7-2; D gene: -; J gene: TRBJ2-3; CDR3 length: 12; CDR3 DNA: TGTGCCAGCAGCTTCGGTATTGATACGCAGTATTTT; CDR3 protein: CASSFGIDTQYF
clone size: few; V gene: TRBV4-2; D gene: -; J gene: TRBJ1-1; CDR3 length: 16; CDR3 DNA: TGTGCCAGCAGCCACCGCCCGAGGTCCTTGAACACTGAAGCTTTCTTT; CDR3 protein: CASSHRPRSLNTEAFF
clone size: -; V gene: TRBV29-1; D gene: -; J gene: TRBJ1-1; CDR3 length: 13; CDR3 DNA: TGCAGCGTTGCCCTCAGTTTGAACACTGAAGCTTTCTTT; CDR3 protein: CSVALSLNTEAFF
clone size: once; V gene: TRBV7-2; D gene: TRBD1; J gene: TRBJ1-5; CDR3 length: 14; CDR3 DNA: TGTGCCAGCAGCTCCAGGGGGAGTGAACAGCCCCAGCATTTT; CDR3 protein: CASSSRGSEQPQHF
clone size: -; V gene: TRBV6-1; D gene: -; J gene: TRBJ1-2; CDR3 length: 13; CDR3 DNA: TGTGCCAGCAGTGAACAGGGTACGAGTGGCTACACCTTC; CDR3 protein: CASSEQGTSGYTF
clone size: -; V gene: TRBV9; D gene: -; J gene: TRBJ1-1; CDR3 length: 15; CDR3 DNA: TGTGCCAGCAGCGCCGACGGACAGATGAACACTGAAGCTTTCTTT; CDR3 protein: CASSADGQMNTEAFF
clone size: -; V gene: TRBV29-1; D gene: TRBD1; J gene: TRBJ1-1; CDR3 length: 13; CDR3 DNA: TGCAGCGTTCTTCTCGGGACAGTCACTGAAGCTTTCTTT; CDR3 protein: CSVLLGTVTEAFF
clone size: -; V gene: TRBV7-2; D gene: -; J gene: TRBJ1-6; CDR3 length: 16; CDR3 DNA: TGTGCCTCACGGGAGCGCCTCCTCTCCTATAATTCACCCCTCCACTTT; CDR3 protein: CASRERLLSYNSPLHF
clone size: -; V gene: TRBV5-5; D gene: TRBD1; J gene: TRBJ1-1; CDR3 length: 14; CDR3 DNA: TGTGCCAGCAGCGGAAACAGGGGGGTCACTGAAGCTTTCTTT; CDR3 protein: CASSGNRGVTEAFF
clone size: -; V gene: TRBV3-1/TRBV3-2; D gene: -; J gene: TRBJ1-5; CDR3 length: 15; CDR3 DNA: TGTGCCAGCAGCCAGCAGGGGTTAGGAAATCAGCCCCAGCATTTT; CDR3 protein: CASSQQGLGNQPQHF
clone size: -; V gene: TRBV19; D gene: -; J gene: TRBJ2-2; CDR3 length: 18; CDR3 DNA: TGTGCCAGCAGCACGGCTCACTTAGGGGCTGGCGACACCGGGGAGCTGTTTTTT; CDR3 protein: CASSTAHLGAGDTGELFF
clone size: -; V gene: TRBV19; D gene: TRBD1; J gene: TRBJ2-3; CDR3 length: 16; CDR3 DNA: TGTGCCAGTAGTTCTCGACAGGGGGGTTTCGCAGATACGCAGTATTTT; CDR3 protein: CASSSRQGGFADTQYF
clone size: -; V gene: TRBV11-3; D gene: TRBD2; J gene: TRBJ2-3; CDR3 length: 16; CDR3 DNA: TGTGCCAGCAGCAGCGGCTCGCGGGGGGAATCAGATACGCAGTATTTT; CDR3 protein: CASSSGSRGESDTQYF
clone size: -; V gene: TRBV11-2; D gene: -; J gene: TRBJ2-3; CDR3 length: 15; CDR3 DNA: TGTGCCAGCAGCTCCTGGGGGACTCGCACAGATACGCAGTATTTT; CDR3 protein: CASSSWGTRTDTQYF
clone size: -; V gene: TRBV28; D gene: TRBD1; J gene: TRBJ2-3; CDR3 length: 15; CDR3 DNA: TGTGCCAGCAGTTTGGGGACAGGATCCACAGATACGCAGTATTTT; CDR3 protein: CASSLGTGSTDTQYF
clone size: -; V gene: TRBV9; D gene: -; J gene: TRBJ1-4; CDR3 length: 14; CDR3 DNA: TGTGCCAGCAGCGTAGGCCAGTCTGGTGAAAAACTGTTTTTT; CDR3 protein: CASSVGQSGEKLFF
clone size: few; V gene: TRBV5-4; D gene: -; J gene: TRBJ1-1; CDR3 length: 15; CDR3 DNA: TGTGCCAGCAGCTTGGATCAGTTGCCTGACACTGAAGCTTTCTTT; CDR3 protein: CASSLDQLPDTEAFF
clone size: few; V gene: TRBV5-1; D gene: TRBD2; J gene: TRBJ2-7; CDR3 length: 13; CDR3 DNA: TGCGCCAGCAGCTTGCGCGGGAGCTACGAGCAGTACTTC; CDR3 protein: CASSLRGSYEQYF